What follows are 18 T cell receptor beta chains derived from one specimen sequenced in a study of a mutant IDH1 vaccine in newly diagnosed glioma. Specified time point: baseline, week 1 (first vaccination visit). Treatment reported: pre-vaccination baseline after standard-of-care therapy. Libraries were prepared by immunoSEQ multiplex PCR; TCRdb keeps only in-frame clonotypes and omits some of them. The sample consists of tens of thousands of clones, roughly 78% of them appearing once. Sequenced here: PBMCs, sampled from a glioma patient treated with radiotherapy, temozolomide or both. Every receptor here comes from a man aged 35 to 55 with glioma. Some clones in this sample may be carry-over from other donors' samples.

The V call is TRBV10-3, the J call TRBJ1-1; 9 bases line up with TRBD1. J gave up 7 bases and V 2 bases, and 2 bases lay outside the gene matches. CDR3 size: 13 residues. Germline CDR1 reads ENHRY; CDR2 reads SYGVKD. This chain's CDR3 is CAISETDRGEAFF. Written as DNA, the CDR3 is TGTGCCATCAGTGAGACGGACAGGGGTGAAGCTTTCTTT.

This clone turned up a few times. The CDR3 sequence: CASSPPVQRNTEAFF. CDR3 DNA: TGTGCCAGCTCACCACCAGTACAGCGTAACACTGAAGCTTTCTTT. The chain links TRBV18 to TRBJ1-1; unclear D gene. CDR1 KGHSH and CDR2 LQKENI come from the germline V gene. Trimming removed 0 bases from V and 2 bases from J, with 10 bases in between. CDR3 size: 15 residues.

By sample fraction, this clone is medium-sized. The chain has TRBV27 and TRBJ1-3; the D is unclear. Germline V lookup: CDR1 MNHEY, CDR2 SMNVEV (reference sequence). This CDR3 has 15 residues. The germline V and J ends were trimmed by 5 bases and 2 bases, with 13 bases remaining between them. The CDR3 nucleotides read TGTGCCAGCAGTCTAAACCTTGGGCCTGGAAACACCATATATTTT. This sequence encodes CASSLNLGPGNTIYF.

The chain uses TRBV10-1 and TRBJ2-7; D unresolved. CDR3 length: 15 amino acids. CDR1 and CDR2 (germline): WNHNN, SYGVQD (reference sequence). Deletions cut 0 bases from V and 2 bases from J, with 11 bases between. CDR3 nucleotides: TGCGCCAGCAGTGAGTCGCGAGATTCTACCTACGAGCAGTACTTC. The encoded protein is CASSESRDSTYEQYF.

The table lists this clone with a count of one. The V and J genes are TRBV27 and TRBJ2-7; D is perhaps TRBD1 (6 bases). This CDR3 has 13 amino acids. Germline V gives CDR1 MNHEY, CDR2 SMNVEV (reference sequence). The V gene lost 4 bases and the J gene lost 7 bases, with 14 bases spanning the gap. CDR3 nucleotides: TGTGCCAGCAGTTCCCTACAGGGTATTGAGCAGTACTTC. It yields the protein CASSSLQGIEQYF.

The gene calls are TRBV5-1 and TRBJ1-4, with D maybe TRBD1 (5 bases). Trimming pared 4 bases from V and 0 bases from J, leaving 22 bases between. CDR3 size: 19 residues. CDR1 is SGHRS, CDR2 YFSETQ, per germline. For the CDR3, the DNA is TGCGCCAGCAGCCCCTACGAATGGCGGGCGACAGCAACTAATGAAAAACTGTTTTTT. Its protein product is CASSPYEWRATATNEKLFF.

The CDR3 loop is CASSSGSLSYEQYF. CDR3 nucleotide sequence: TGTGCCAGCAGTTCCGGGTCTCTCTCCTACGAGCAGTACTTC. The rearrangement links TRBV2 to TRBJ2-7; no clear D. The CDR3 is made up of 14 amino acids. Germline CDR1 and CDR2: SNHLY and FYNNEI. The V gene lost 5 bases and the J gene lost 0 bases, with 11 bases spanning the gap.

The V and J genes are TRBV6-6 and TRBJ2-3; a weak D match, TRBD2 (6 bases). The germline V gene encodes CDR1 MNHNY and CDR2 SVGAGI (reference sequence). This CDR3 has 16 residues. V lost 6 bases to trimming and J lost 5 bases, with 21 bases between them. In nucleotides, the CDR3 is TGTGCCAGCAGGAGGGAGAGCGGGCTGGAGGGAGATACGCAGTATTTT. Its protein is CASRRESGLEGDTQYF.

This clone was recorded only once. The chain couples TRBV5-6 to TRBJ1-2, with D perhaps matching TRBD1 (5 bases). The CDR3 extends over 12 amino acids. Trimming pared 6 bases from V and 8 bases from J, leaving 14 bases between. Germline CDR1 and CDR2: SGHDT and YYEEEE. Written as DNA, the CDR3 is TGTGCCAGCACCCCCGGGGCTGCGGGCTACACCTTC. This translates into CASTPGAAGYTF.

The J gene is TRBJ2-3, the V gene TRBV4-2; TRBD2 might be the D (5 bases). The germline V gene encodes CDR1 LGHNA and CDR2 YNFKEQ. The CDR3 is 15 residues long. V lost 3 bases to trimming and J lost 6 bases, with 16 bases between them. The CDR3 DNA reads as TGTGCCAGCAGCCAGATTCGGGAACATGGCGATACGCAGTATTTT. Translation: CASSQIREHGDTQYF.

The genes are TRBV10-3 and TRBJ1-5, with 9 positions matching TRBD1. The CDR3 runs to 15 residues. Trimming removed 0 bases from V and 6 bases from J; junction bases left unmatched: 3. The germline gives CDR1 ENHRY, CDR2 SYGVKD. The CDR3 here is CAISESEQGAQPQHF. CDR3 nucleotide sequence: TGTGCCATCAGTGAGTCGGAACAGGGGGCTCAGCCCCAGCATTTT.

The genes are TRBV6-1 and TRBJ1-2, with 7 nucleotides matching TRBD1. With 7 bases clipped from V and 8 bases from J, the junction kept 16 bases outside the gene matches. CDR1 and CDR2 from the germline V gene are MNHNS and SASEGT. This CDR3 has 15 residues. CDR3 residues: CASTLTRGQPVGYTF. The DNA for the CDR3 is TGTGCCAGCACCCTAACCAGGGGACAGCCCGTCGGCTACACCTTC.

For the CDR3, the DNA is TGTGCCAGCCAGTCCGGGGCAACCTACGAGCAGTACTTC. Encoded protein: CASQSGATYEQYF. The gene calls are TRBV19 and TRBJ2-7, with D perhaps TRBD1 or TRBD2 (5 bases each). The V end was cut by 9 bases, the J end by 2 bases, with 14 bases between. The CDR3 is made up of 13 amino acids. In germline, CDR1 is LNHDA, CDR2 SQIVND (reference sequence).

CDR3 DNA: TGCAGCGTGACCTCCGGGTTTACCTACGAGCAGTACTTC. Translated: CSVTSGFTYEQYF. The V gene is TRBV29-1, the J gene TRBJ2-7; no clear D. Germline V gene data show CDR1 as SQVTM and CDR2 as ANQGSEA. Trimming removed 6 bases at V and 2 bases at J, with 14 bases between. The CDR3 is made up of 13 amino acids.

This clone showed up just once. The V call is TRBV4-1, the J call TRBJ1-5; no clear D gene. Germline V gene lookup returns CDR1 MGHRA and CDR2 YSYEKL. This CDR3 comprises 16 residues. Trimming took 3 bases from V and 1 from J, leaving 13 bases between them. CDR3 residues: CASSQSGGLSNQPQHF. The CDR3 DNA reads as TGCGCCAGCAGCCAGTCAGGAGGGCTGAGCAATCAGCCCCAGCATTTT.

This clone has a single count. The rearrangement uses TRBV7-2 and TRBJ1-4; no firm D call. V was shortened by 2 bases and J by 6 bases, with 7 bases between the two germline ends. This CDR3 is 13 amino acids long. Germline CDR1 reads SGHTA; CDR2 reads FQGNSA. The CDR3 sequence is CASSLSHDEKLFF. CDR3 DNA: TGTGCCAGCAGCTTATCCCATGATGAAAAACTGTTTTTT.

The chain is built from TRBV9 and TRBJ1-6; a possible D gene is TRBD1 (5 bases). CDR1 is SGDLS and CDR2 is YYNGEE in the germline V gene. CDR3 length: 17 residues. With 4 bases removed from V and 2 bases from J, the gap between germline ends came to 16 bases. CDR3 protein: CASSLRSGDAYNSPLHF. In nucleotides, the CDR3 is TGTGCCAGCAGCCTCCGGTCCGGGGACGCCTATAATTCACCCCTCCACTTT.

The chain couples TRBV7-8 to TRBJ2-5; D uncertain. The V and J ends lost 1 base and 2 bases respectively, with 14 bases between them. The CDR3 consists of 16 residues. In germline, CDR1 is SGHVS, CDR2 FQNEAQ. DNA of the CDR3: TGTGCCAGCAGCTTAGGGTCCTACACACATCAAGAGACCCAGTACTTC. This translates into CASSLGSYTHQETQYF.